The 20 T cell receptor beta chains in this list originate from one sample, sequenced in a study of T cells in tumors after PD-1 blockade. The repertoire was sequenced with immunoSEQ multiplex PCR; TCRdb's copy has only in-frame clones and lacks some. The repertoire holds about 48,000 clones, 65% to 85% seen once, with 4% to 5% in the top ten. The sequencing here drew on PBMCs, taken before anti-PD-1 treatment. The receptors derive from a human donor with basal cell carcinoma.

The chain combines TRBV3-1 (or the pseudogene TRBV3-2) with TRBJ2-5, with D possibly being TRBD2 (5 bases). The CDR3 spans 15 residues. V was trimmed by 4 bases and J by 5 bases, leaving 17 bases between them. Germline V CDR1 and CDR2: LGHDT, YNNKEL (reference sequence). The CDR3 spells CASSPRGSPEETQYF. As DNA, the CDR3 is TGTGCCAGCAGCCCCCGCGGGTCCCCCGAGGAGACCCAGTACTTC.

This chain connects TRBV1 to TRBJ2-3; the D call of TRBD2 is as the table states it, not checked on the DNA. TRBV1 is labeled a pseudogene. CDR3 length: 15 residues. CDR3 in DNA: TGCACCAGCAGACTCGTTCCGGGGGGCACAGATACGCAGTATTTT. It codes for CTSRLVPGGTDTQYF.

This clone was picked up one time. The chain joins TRBV10-3 to TRBJ2-7, with D perhaps assigned TRBD1 or TRBD2 (5 bases each). Per germline, CDR1 ENHRY and CDR2 SYGVKD. V lost 3 bases to trimming and J lost 0 bases, with 12 bases between them. The CDR3 has 15 residues. CDR3 in amino acids: CAISDPGTVSYEQYF. As DNA, the CDR3 is TGTGCCATCAGTGATCCCGGGACGGTCTCCTACGAGCAGTACTTC.

The chain uses TRBV13 and TRBJ2-7; possibly TRBD2 for D (5 bases). This CDR3 has 17 amino acids. The V and J ends lost 5 bases and 3 bases respectively, with 23 bases between them. The germline V gene has CDR1 PRHDT and CDR2 FYEKMQ (reference sequence). CDR3 bases: TGTGCCAGCAGCCCCCCTGGAGGCCAGGATTATCTCTACGAGCAGTACTTC. It codes for CASSPPGGQDYLYEQYF.

V is TRBV7-9 and J is TRBJ2-1; D possibly matches TRBD1 or TRBD2 (6 bases each). Germline V gene data show CDR1 as SEHNR and CDR2 as FQNEAQ (reference sequence). The CDR3 runs 15 residues. With 1 base removed from V and 2 bases from J, the gap between germline ends came to 9 bases. The CDR3 sequence: CASSLVGGPYNEQFF. Here the CDR3 DNA reads TGTGCCAGCAGCTTAGTTGGGGGGCCCTACAATGAGCAGTTCTTC.

The rearrangement joins TRBV4-2 to TRBJ2-3; possible D gene TRBD2, 6 bases. The V end was cut by 0 bases, the J end by 2 bases, with 12 bases between. There are 16 residues in the CDR3. Germline V gene sequence: CDR1 LGHNA, CDR2 YNFKEQ. As DNA, the CDR3 is TGTGCCAGCAGCCAAGATGGCGGCGGGGCCACAGATACGCAGTATTTT. Its protein is CASSQDGGGATDTQYF.

The chain joins TRBV29-1 to TRBJ2-2, with a weak D call TRBD1 (7 bases). Germline CDR1 and CDR2: SQVTM and ANQGSEA. The CDR3 loop spans 14 amino acids. The CDR3 sequence: CSANEGARGGELFF. The CDR3 nucleotides are TGCAGTGCCAATGAGGGGGCGCGGGGCGGGGAGCTGTTTTTT.

V gene TRBV5-1 combines with J gene TRBJ2-6; D may be TRBD1 (5 bases). CDR3 length: 17 amino acids. Germline V CDR1 and CDR2: SGHRS, YFSETQ. Trimming pared 0 bases from V and 0 bases from J, leaving 10 bases between. For the CDR3, the DNA is TGCGCCAGCAGCTTGGCCAAGGACAACTCTGGGGCCAACGTCCTGACTTTC. It yields the protein CASSLAKDNSGANVLTF.

This sequence joins TRBV27 and TRBJ1-2, with a possible D match to TRBD1 (5 bases). The CDR3 loop spans 14 amino acids. V lost 6 bases, J lost 4 bases, and 15 bases lay in between. Germline V gene data show CDR1 as MNHEY and CDR2 as SMNVEV (reference sequence). DNA of the CDR3: TGTGCCAGCAGCTTTAAAACAGGCATCTATGGCTACACCTTC. Its protein product is CASSFKTGIYGYTF.

The chain links TRBV10-3 to TRBJ1-2; D is unresolved. V dropped 3 bases and J dropped 4 bases, with 9 bases sitting between them. The CDR3 is made up of 13 amino acids. Germline assignment: CDR1 ENHRY and CDR2 SYGVKD. The DNA of the CDR3 is TGTGCCATCAGTGAAGAGGGTTCCTATGGCTACACCTTC. Amino acid sequence: CAISEEGSYGYTF.

The chain combines TRBV30 with TRBJ2-7, with D perhaps matching TRBD1 (5 bases). Germline CDR1 and CDR2: GTSNPN and SVGIG (reference sequence). Trimming stripped 4 bases from V and 0 bases from J, with 10 bases between. The CDR3 totals 13 residues. CDR3 in amino acids: CAWTTGYSYEQYF. DNA for the CDR3: TGTGCCTGGACTACAGGATACTCCTACGAGCAGTACTTC. The full variable domain, completed using reference TRBV30 and TRBJ2-7, is SQTIHQWPATLVQPVGSPLSLECTVEGTSNPNLYWYRQAAGRGLQLLFYSVGIGQISSEVPQNLSASRPQDRQFILSSKKLLLSDSGFYLCAWTTGYSYEQYFGPGTRLTVT.

V usage is TRBV28 and J usage is TRBJ2-1; maybe TRBD1 (6 bases). CDR1 and CDR2 (germline): MDHEN, SYDVKM. This CDR3 has 16 amino acids. Trimming pared 6 bases from V and 0 bases from J, leaving 15 bases between. The CDR3 here is CASSYTGLGSYNEQFF. CDR3 nucleotides: TGTGCCAGCAGCTACACAGGGTTGGGCTCCTACAATGAGCAGTTCTTC.

The chain is built from TRBV7-8 and TRBJ2-7; TRBD1 or TRBD2 may be the D gene (6 bases each). In germline, CDR1 is SGHVS, CDR2 FQNEAQ. Trimming took 5 bases from V and 6 from J, leaving 20 bases between them. The CDR3 is 15 amino acids. CDR3 in amino acids: CASSPTGAPSGEQYF. The CDR3 DNA sequence: TGTGCCAGCAGCCCCACGGGGGCCCCCTCCGGCGAGCAGTACTTC.

V is TRBV29-1 and J is TRBJ2-2; 7 bases match TRBD1. Germline V gene sequence: CDR1 SQVTM, CDR2 ANQGSEA. The CDR3 is made up of 12 amino acids. The J segment lost 4 bases and the V segment lost 6 bases, leaving 2 bases of the junction unmatched. DNA for the CDR3: TGCAGCGTCAACAGGGGCACCGGGGAGCTGTTTTTT. Its protein is CSVNRGTGELFF.

There are a few counts of this clone. V is TRBV4-2 and J is TRBJ1-2; D call uncertain. CDR3 length equals 16 residues. Germline values: CDR1 LGHNA, CDR2 YNFKEQ. V lost 2 bases to trimming and J lost 8 bases, with 21 bases between them. The CDR3 protein is CASSQWSPGSVGGYTF. CDR3 sequence (DNA): TGTGCCAGCAGCCAATGGTCACCCGGGTCAGTAGGAGGCTACACCTTC.

The rearrangement links TRBV7-2 to TRBJ2-1; D could derive from TRBD1 or TRBD2 (7 bases each). Germline V gives CDR1 SGHTA, CDR2 FQGNSA. The CDR3 contains 15 residues. Trimming took off 2 bases at V and 8 bases at J, with 16 bases between the two ends. Written as DNA, the CDR3 is TGTGCCAGCAGCTTACAGGGGGGGCCTTACTATGAGCAGTTCTTC. Amino acid sequence: CASSLQGGPYYEQFF.

A single count supports this clone. The V gene is TRBV28, the J gene TRBJ2-1; 13 bases fit TRBD2. V was clipped by 6 bases and J by 9 bases; unmatched bases: 8. CDR3 length equals 15 residues. Germline V gene data show CDR1 as MDHEN and CDR2 as SYDVKM. The CDR3, as DNA: TGTGCCAGCAGGTCTACTAGCGGGGGGGCCGTTGAGCAGTTCTTC. Translated: CASRSTSGGAVEQFF.

The V and J genes are TRBV18 and TRBJ2-5; D is unclear. Per the germline V gene, CDR1 is KGHSH and CDR2 is LQKENI. Trimming shortened V by 0 bases and J by 4 bases, and 12 bases separated the two germline ends. The CDR3 has 15 amino acids. CDR3 protein: CASSPPVQVAETQYF. The CDR3 DNA reads TGTGCCAGCTCACCACCGGTGCAGGTGGCAGAGACCCAGTACTTC.

With regard to this clone: The sample carries other DNA sequences with the same CDR3. The V and J genes are TRBV7-9 and TRBJ1-2; the D is unclear. Per the germline V gene, CDR1 is SEHNR and CDR2 is FQNEAQ (reference sequence). V was cut by 5 bases and J by 2 bases, with 12 bases left in between. This CDR3 is 14 amino acids long. The CDR3 here is CASSTWGANYGYTF. The CDR3 DNA is TGTGCCAGCAGCACCTGGGGAGCCAACTATGGCTACACCTTC.

This clone was observed a few times. This chain uses TRBV15 with TRBJ2-1, with 13 bases matching TRBD2. This CDR3 has 22 residues. The junction had 26 bases not matched to a gene; V was cut back by 8 bases and J by 4 bases. Germline V lookup: CDR1 LNHNV, CDR2 YYDKDF (reference sequence). The CDR3 protein is CATEGTQRTSGGRRGSYNEQFF. The CDR3 nucleotides read TGTGCCACCGAAGGAACCCAGAGGACTAGCGGGGGCCGTCGCGGTTCTTACAATGAGCAGTTCTTC.